This TCR beta chain comes out of a study of T-cell memory formation after mild COVID-19. Overall study results and limits: Among clones contracting day 15 to 85, CD4/CD8 was balanced, whereas later expanders leaned CD4+.

In regard to this clonotype: Its antigen is not identified.

Looked up from germline, CDR1 is SGHRS and CDR2 is YFSETQ. Trimming shortened V by 0 bases and J by 7 bases, and 13 bases separated the two germline ends. CDR3 length equals 15 residues. Constant-segment primers were used for 5'RACE, and the resulting TCR alpha and TCR beta cDNA libraries carried sample barcodes and UMIs. TCRdb passed the 5' RACE reads through MiXCR, listing each CDR3 protein once. There are 250,000 or so distinct CDR3 sequences in the sample; roughly 18% occur only once, and 23% lies in the top ten. V is TRBV5-1 and J is TRBJ1-4; D is perhaps TRBD1 (6 bases). Specimen: PBMCs or a T cell subset sorted from them (not recorded which). The receptor comes from a man between 18 and 29 years old who had mild COVID-19 (a few samples of this study predate the infection). Cell type and time point are not known. This CDR3 reads CASSLEVGGGEKLFF. In nucleotides, the CDR3 is TGCGCCAGCAGCTTGGAGGTCGGGGGCGGTGAAAAACTGTTTTTT.